Sequencing of this TCR beta chain was carried out in a study of OX40 agonist ivuxolimab in advanced cancers. Study-wide context: The dose-escalation cohort had hepatocellular carcinoma, melanoma, renal cell or head and neck cancer. It was permissible to have had prior anti-PD-1, anti-PD-L1 or anti-CTLA-4 therapy, and around 41% had some.

Concerning this clone itself: The antigen remains unidentified.

The germline V gene has CDR1 SGDLS and CDR2 YYNGEE. The V gene lost 2 bases and the J gene lost 3 bases, with 11 bases spanning the gap. The CDR3 contains 15 residues. Blood sampling was done at baseline, cycle 4 day 1, and cycle 7 day 1. Repertoires were generated with immunoSEQ multiplex PCR, while TCRdb's copy carries only in-frame clones and drops some. The repertoire holds roughly 50,000 clones, with about 89% as singletons. The study, taken as a whole, reports: Blood T cells, both CD4+ and CD8+, expanded clonally by week 6 at 0.1 to 3.0 mg/kg.

The sample here was CD4+ or CD8+ T cells sorted from blood, taken in a trial of the OX40 agonist ivuxolimab. This sequence was found in an adult with an advanced solid tumor such as melanoma, head and neck, liver or kidney cancer. The chain employs TRBV9 and TRBJ1-4; unclear D gene. The DNA for the CDR3 is TGTGCCAGCAGCGTCCGGTGGCAGGCTAATGAAAAACTGTTTTTT. The encoded protein is CASSVRWQANEKLFF.